Following are 10 T cell receptor beta chains from one sample sequenced in a study of tumor and adjacent non-tumor tissue in lung cancer. TCRbeta libraries were built with three rounds of nested PCR, modified from ARM-PCR. TCRdb called the multiplex PCR reads again in MiXCR, with one record for every CDR3 protein. This table has 50,000 or so distinct CDR3 sequences, 70% to 80% appearing once. The template was RNA from unsorted bulk tissue. More than 3 cm separated this lung sample from the edge of the tumor. The sequenced sample was distant non-tumor lung tissue. These receptors all stem from a woman in her sixties or seventies with non-small cell lung cancer.

Remarks on this clonotype: A read error may account for a junction end that differs from germline. V and J are TRBV6-2 or TRBV6-3 and TRBJ2-7, with D possibly matching TRBD1 (6 bases). The CDR3 runs 14 residues. Germline CDR1 reads MNHEY; CDR2 reads SVGEGT. CDR3 sequence: CGSSRSGQSYEQYF. The CDR3 DNA follows: TGTGGCAGCAGCCGATCCGGACAGTCCTACGAGCAGTACTTC.

In regard to this clonotype: This may be a read error, as it is one base from a much larger clone. This chain connects TRBV7-9 to TRBJ1-2, with D unclear. CDR3 length equals 16 residues. With 5 bases removed from V and 3 bases from J, the gap between germline ends came to 19 bases. Germline CDR1 and CDR2: SEHNR and FQNEAQ (reference sequence). The CDR3 DNA sequence: TGTGCCAGCAGCCCTCAAGGGCGGCAAGCACACTATGGCTACACCTTC. Residues: CASSPQGRQAHYGYTF.

Concerning this clonotype itself: An end of the junction does not agree with germline; a read error may underlie this. The chain couples TRBV4-3 to TRBJ2-7, with 11 nucleotides matching TRBD2. The CDR3 loop spans 15 amino acids. Germline V gene lookup returns CDR1 LGHNA and CDR2 YSLEER. DNA for the CDR3: TGCGTCAGCAGCCTAGGGACTAGCGGAACCTACGAGCAGTACTTC. Protein sequence: CVSSLGTSGTYEQYF.

Of note for this clonotype: At one end, the junction sequence differs from germline, possibly due to a read error. The chain uses TRBV4-2 and TRBJ1-2, with TRBD1 as a possible D gene (5 bases). The CDR3 runs to 15 residues. Germline V gene lookup returns CDR1 LGHNA and CDR2 YNFKEQ. The DNA for the CDR3 is TGTGCCAGCAGCCATGACGGGACCTCTAACTATGGTTACACTTTC. Residues: CASSHDGTSNYGYTF.

For this clonotype: This likely comes from a read error, as the CDR3 has no conserved phenylalanine or tryptophan at its end. Because the CDR3's place on the DNA is in doubt, the DNA is left out and the CDR3 is given as listed by TCRdb. This chain links TRBV11-3 with TRBJ2-5; the table's D call, TRBD1, has no DNA check behind it. The CDR3 length is 12 residues, termini included. Looked up from germline, CDR1 is SGHNT and CDR2 is YENEEA. CDR3 protein: CANRGPQETQYY.

This clonotype was seen more than once but under ten times. A much larger clone differs from this one at a single base, so this may be a read error. The rearrangement links TRBV6-1 to TRBJ1-5, with D perhaps matching TRBD1 (5 bases). Germline V CDR1 and CDR2: MNHNS, SASEGT. CDR3 length: 15 amino acids. The DNA for the CDR3 is TGTGCCAGCAATAGGGATGGGGCTAGCAATCAGTCCCAGCATTTT. It is translated as CASNRDGASNQSQHF.

Points on this clonotype: Since no conserved phenylalanine or tryptophan closes the CDR3, a read error is the likely cause. The chain carries TRBV6-1 and TRBJ2-4; 12 bases line up with TRBD1. From germline, CDR1 is MNHNS and CDR2 SASEGT. The CDR3 runs to 18 residues. CDR3 coding DNA: TGTGCCAGCTGTGAACGGGGACAGGGGGCCGTGGGCAAAAACATTCAGTACTAC. Translated: CASCERGQGAVGKNIQYY.

A remark on this clonotype: A much larger clone sits a single nucleotide away, making a read error possible. This CDR3 is missing its conserved last phenylalanine or tryptophan, likely due to a read error. The chain combines TRBV28 with TRBJ2-3; D gene ambiguous. V lost 3 bases and J lost 1, with 11 bases in between. This CDR3 is built from 15 residues. Per the germline V gene, CDR1 is MDHEN and CDR2 is SYDVKM. The CDR3 DNA follows: TGTGCCAGCAGTTTGGTAGGGCAGCGCACAGATACGCAGTATTAT. It encodes CASSLVGQRTDTQYY.

This clonotype was recorded only once. A read error may explain this, as a much larger clone is one base away. The chain couples TRBV11-2 to TRBJ2-1; no clear D gene. This CDR3 has 12 amino acids. The V end lost 6 bases, the J end lost 15 bases, and 18 bases lay between the germline ends. Looked up from germline, CDR1 is SGHAT and CDR2 is FQNNGV. The DNA of the CDR3 is TGTGCCAGCAGGGCTGAGATAGGTCGGTTGTTCTTC. This sequence encodes CASRAEIGRLFF.

This chain uses TRBV6-5 with TRBJ2-4; D might be TRBD2 (7 bases). From germline, CDR1 is MNHEY and CDR2 SVGAGI. The CDR3 has 17 residues. CDR3 in DNA: TGTAACAGCAGACCATCGATAGGGGGAGGGACCAAAAACATTCAGTACTTC. It yields the protein CNSRPSIGGGTKNIQYF.